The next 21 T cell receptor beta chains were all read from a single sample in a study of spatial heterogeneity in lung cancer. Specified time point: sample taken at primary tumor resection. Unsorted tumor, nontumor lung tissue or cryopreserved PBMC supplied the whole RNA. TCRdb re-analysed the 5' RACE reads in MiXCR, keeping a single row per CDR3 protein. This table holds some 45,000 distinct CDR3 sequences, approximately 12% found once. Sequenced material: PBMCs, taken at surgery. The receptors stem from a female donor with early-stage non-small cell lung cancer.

CDR3 DNA: TGTGCCAGCAGTTTCCGACCGAAGGGGCAGTATTTT. This encodes CASSFRPKGQYF. V gene TRBV6-2 or TRBV6-3 combines with J gene TRBJ2-3; unclear D gene. CDR1 and CDR2 (germline): MNHEY, SVGEGT. The length of the CDR3 is 12 residues. V lost 4 bases and J lost 11, with 13 bases in between.

In nucleotides, the CDR3 is TGTGCCGTTGCGACAGGGGGCTCTAGGGATACGCAGTATTTT. Translating it yields CAVATGGSRDTQYF. The chain carries TRBV12-3 or TRBV12-4 and TRBJ2-3; TRBD1 agrees at 10 bases. Trimming took 11 bases from V and 6 from J; bases not matched to a gene: 11. This CDR3 has 14 amino acids.

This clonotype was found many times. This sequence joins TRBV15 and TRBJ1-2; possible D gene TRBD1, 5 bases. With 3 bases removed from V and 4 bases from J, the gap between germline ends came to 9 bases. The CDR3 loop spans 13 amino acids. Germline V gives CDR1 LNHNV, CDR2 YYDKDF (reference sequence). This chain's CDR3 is CATSRSDSYGYTF. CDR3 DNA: TGTGCCACCAGCAGGTCCGACAGCTATGGCTACACCTTC.

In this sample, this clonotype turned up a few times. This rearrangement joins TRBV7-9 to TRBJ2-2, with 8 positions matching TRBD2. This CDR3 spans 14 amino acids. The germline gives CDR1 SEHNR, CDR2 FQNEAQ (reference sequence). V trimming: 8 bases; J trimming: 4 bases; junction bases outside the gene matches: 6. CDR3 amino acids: CASVRGGSTGELFF. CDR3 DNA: TGTGCCAGCGTTCGGGGGGGGAGCACCGGGGAGCTGTTTTTT.

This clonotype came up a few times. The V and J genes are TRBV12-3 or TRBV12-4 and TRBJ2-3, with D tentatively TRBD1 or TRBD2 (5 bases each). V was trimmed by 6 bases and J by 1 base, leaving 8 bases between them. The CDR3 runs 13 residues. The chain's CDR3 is CASRGTGTDTQYF. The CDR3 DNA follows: TGTGCCAGCAGGGGGACGGGCACAGATACGCAGTATTTT.

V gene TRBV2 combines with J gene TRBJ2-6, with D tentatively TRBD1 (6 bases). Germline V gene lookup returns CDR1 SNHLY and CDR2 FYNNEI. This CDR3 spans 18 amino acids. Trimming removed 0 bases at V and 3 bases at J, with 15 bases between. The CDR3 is CASSEAGHPLGGANVLTF. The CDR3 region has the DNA TGTGCCAGCAGTGAAGCGGGACATCCTCTTGGTGGGGCCAACGTCCTGACTTTC. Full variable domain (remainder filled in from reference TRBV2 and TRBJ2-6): EPEVTQTPSHQVTQMGQEVILRCVPISNHLYFYWYRQILGQKVEFLVSFYNNEISEKSEIFDDQFSVERPDGSNFTLKIRSTKLEDSAMYFCASSEAGHPLGGANVLTFGAGSRLTVL.

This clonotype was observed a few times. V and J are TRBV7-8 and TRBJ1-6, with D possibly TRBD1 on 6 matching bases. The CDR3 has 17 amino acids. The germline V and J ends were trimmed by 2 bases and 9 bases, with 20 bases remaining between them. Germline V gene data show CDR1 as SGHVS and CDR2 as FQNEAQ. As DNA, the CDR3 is TGTGCCAGCAGCTTAAGGGCCCTATGGACAGACGGTTCACCCCTCCACTTT. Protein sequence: CASSLRALWTDGSPLHF. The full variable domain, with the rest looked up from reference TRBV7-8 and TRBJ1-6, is GAGVSQSPRYKVAKRGQDVALRCDPISGHVSLFWYQQALGQGPEFLTYFQNEAQLDKSGLPSDRFFAERPEGSVSTLKIQRTQQEDSAVYLCASSLRALWTDGSPLHFGNGTRLTVT.

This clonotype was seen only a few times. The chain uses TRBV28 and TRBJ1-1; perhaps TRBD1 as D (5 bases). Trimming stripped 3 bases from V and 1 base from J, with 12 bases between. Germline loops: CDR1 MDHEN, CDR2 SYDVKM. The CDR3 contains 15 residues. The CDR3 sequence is CASSLSLGGNTEAFF. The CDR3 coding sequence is TGTGCCAGCAGTTTGAGTTTGGGGGGGAACACTGAAGCTTTCTTT. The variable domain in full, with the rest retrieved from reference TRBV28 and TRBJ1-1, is DVKVTQSSRYLVKRTGEKVFLECVQDMDHENMFWYRQDPGLGLRLIYFSYDVKMKEKGDIPEGYSVSREKKERFSLILESASTNQTSMYLCASSLSLGGNTEAFFGQGTRLTVV.

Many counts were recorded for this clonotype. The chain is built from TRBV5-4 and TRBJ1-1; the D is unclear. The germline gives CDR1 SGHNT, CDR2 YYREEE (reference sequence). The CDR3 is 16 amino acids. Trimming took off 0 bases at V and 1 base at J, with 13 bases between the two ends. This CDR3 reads CASSLASVGPNTEAFF. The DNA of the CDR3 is TGTGCCAGCAGCTTGGCCTCTGTGGGCCCGAACACTGAAGCTTTCTTT.

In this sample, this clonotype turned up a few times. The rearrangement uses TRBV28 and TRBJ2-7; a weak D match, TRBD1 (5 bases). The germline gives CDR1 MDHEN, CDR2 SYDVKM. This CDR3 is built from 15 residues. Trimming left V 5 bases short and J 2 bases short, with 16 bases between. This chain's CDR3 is CASSRDSASTYEQYF. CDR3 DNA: TGTGCCAGCAGTAGAGACAGCGCCTCAACCTACGAGCAGTACTTC.

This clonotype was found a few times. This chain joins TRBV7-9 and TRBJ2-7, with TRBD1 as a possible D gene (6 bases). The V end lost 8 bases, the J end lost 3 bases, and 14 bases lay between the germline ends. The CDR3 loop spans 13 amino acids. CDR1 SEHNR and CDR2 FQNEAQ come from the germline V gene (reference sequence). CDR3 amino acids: CASLAGDNYEQYF. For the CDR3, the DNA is TGTGCCAGCTTGGCAGGGGACAACTACGAGCAGTACTTC.

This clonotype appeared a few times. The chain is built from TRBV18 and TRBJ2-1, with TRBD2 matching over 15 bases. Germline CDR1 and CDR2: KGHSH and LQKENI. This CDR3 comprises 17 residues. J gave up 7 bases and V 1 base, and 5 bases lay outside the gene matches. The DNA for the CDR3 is TGTGCCAGCTCACCACGGACTAGCGGGGGGGCAGGGAATGAGCAGTTCTTC. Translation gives CASSPRTSGGAGNEQFF.

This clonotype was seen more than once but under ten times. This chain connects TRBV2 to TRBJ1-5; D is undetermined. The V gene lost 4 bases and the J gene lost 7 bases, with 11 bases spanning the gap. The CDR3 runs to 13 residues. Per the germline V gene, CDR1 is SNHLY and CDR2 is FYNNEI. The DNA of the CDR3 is TGTGCCAGCAGTGCTGAGGTGAGACAGCCCCAGCATTTT. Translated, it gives CASSAEVRQPQHF.

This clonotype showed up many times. The chain's CDR3 is CSARIPIPNTQYF. CDR3 DNA: TGCAGTGCTAGAATACCGATCCCGAATACGCAGTATTTT. The chain has TRBV20-1 and TRBJ2-3; D is ambiguous. The V gene lost 2 bases and the J gene lost 7 bases, with 13 bases spanning the gap. Germline values: CDR1 DFQATT, CDR2 SNEGSKA (reference sequence). The CDR3 covers 13 residues.

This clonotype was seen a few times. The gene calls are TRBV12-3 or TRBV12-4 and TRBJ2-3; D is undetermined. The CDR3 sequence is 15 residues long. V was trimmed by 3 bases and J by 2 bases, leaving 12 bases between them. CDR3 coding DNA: TGTGCCAGCAGTTTCGGTGCCAGTACCACAGATACGCAGTATTTT. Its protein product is CASSFGASTTDTQYF.

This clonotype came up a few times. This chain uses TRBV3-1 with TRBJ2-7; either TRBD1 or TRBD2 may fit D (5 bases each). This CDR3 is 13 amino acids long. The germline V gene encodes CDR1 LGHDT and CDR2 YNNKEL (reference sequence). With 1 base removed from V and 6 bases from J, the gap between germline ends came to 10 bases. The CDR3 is CASSQVEGTEQYF. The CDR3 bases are TGTGCCAGCAGCCAAGTTGAAGGGACCGAGCAGTACTTC.

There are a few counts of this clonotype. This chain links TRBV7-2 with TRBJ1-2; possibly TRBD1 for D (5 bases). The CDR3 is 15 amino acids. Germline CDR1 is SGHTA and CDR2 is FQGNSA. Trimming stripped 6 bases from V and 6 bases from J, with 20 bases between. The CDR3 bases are TGTGCCAGCAGTCCAATGGGGGGTTGGGAGAATGGCTACACCTTC. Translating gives CASSPMGGWENGYTF.

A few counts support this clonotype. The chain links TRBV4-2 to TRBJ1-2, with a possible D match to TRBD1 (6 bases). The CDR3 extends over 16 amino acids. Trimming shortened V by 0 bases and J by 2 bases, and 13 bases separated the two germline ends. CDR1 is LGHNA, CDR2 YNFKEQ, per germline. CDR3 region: CASSQDRGGANYGYTF. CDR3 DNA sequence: TGTGCCAGCAGCCAAGATCGCGGGGGGGCGAACTATGGCTACACCTTC.

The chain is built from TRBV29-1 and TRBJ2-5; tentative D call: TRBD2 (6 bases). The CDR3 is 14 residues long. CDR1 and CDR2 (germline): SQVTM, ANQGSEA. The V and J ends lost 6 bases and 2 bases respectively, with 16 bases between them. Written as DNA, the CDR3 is TGCAGCGTGGCATATGGGGGGACTCAAGAGACCCAGTACTTC. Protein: CSVAYGGTQETQYF.

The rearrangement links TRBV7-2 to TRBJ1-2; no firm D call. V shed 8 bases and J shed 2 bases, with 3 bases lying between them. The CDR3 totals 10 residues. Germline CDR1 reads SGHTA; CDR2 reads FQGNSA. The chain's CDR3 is CASGNYGYTF. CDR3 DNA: TGTGCCAGCGGGAACTATGGCTACACCTTC.

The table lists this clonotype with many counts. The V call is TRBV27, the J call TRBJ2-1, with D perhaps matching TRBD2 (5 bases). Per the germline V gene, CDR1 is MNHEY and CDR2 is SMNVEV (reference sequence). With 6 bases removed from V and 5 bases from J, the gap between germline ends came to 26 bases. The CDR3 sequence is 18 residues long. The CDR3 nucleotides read TGTGCCAGCAGGGGATTTACAGAAGGCCGGAGGCCCCACAATGAGCAGTTCTTC. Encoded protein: CASRGFTEGRRPHNEQFF.